The clone carrying this T cell receptor (beta chain) has only a few counts. What it recognizes is unknown. The data were taken from a study of vaccination and CD4 T cells after COVID-19. Treatment defined: roughly ten-day PBMC culture with coronavirus spike peptide pools or control peptides (ViraFEST assay). This CDR3 is 14 amino acids long. Germline V gene lookup returns CDR1 DFQATT and CDR2 SNEGSKA (reference sequence). Trimming took off 6 bases at V and 1 base at J, with 15 bases between the two ends. Sequencing of DNA taken from cultured CD4+ T cells relied on the Oncomine TCR Beta short-read assay. TCRdb itself ran the PCR reads through MiXCR, one entry per CDR3 protein. Of roughly 12,000 distinct CDR3 sequences listed, about half are singletons.

The source material was CD4+ T cells from blood, cultured in vitro. The gene calls are TRBV20-1 and TRBJ1-1, with a weak D call TRBD1 (5 bases). The sequence came from a human donor who had recovered from COVID-19. CDR3: CSALVSTGNTEAFF. The DNA of the CDR3 is TGCAGTGCCCTTGTGTCCACAGGGAACACTGAAGCTTTCTTT.